By its share, the clone carrying this T cell receptor (beta chain) is large. The sample is drawn from a study of coeliac disease. The CDR3 loop spans 17 amino acids. Trimming removed 1 base from V and 0 bases from J, with 12 bases in between. CDR1 and CDR2 from the germline V gene are LGHNA and YSLEER. Some clones are missing from TCRdb's copy, which holds only in-frame ones; the method was immunoSEQ multiplex PCR. The data hold approximately 7,400 clones, with roughly 65% observed a single time. The chain carries TRBV4-3 and TRBJ1-4; weak D call: TRBD1 (5 bases). Material for sequencing was lamina propria lymphocytes from the gut. This receptor was taken from a woman in her sixties with active celiac disease. CDR3 protein: CASSQVGGGSTNEKLFF. For the CDR3, the DNA is TGCGCCAGCAGCCAAGTTGGGGGGGGATCAACTAATGAAAAACTGTTTTTT.